This T cell receptor beta chain was identified in a study of human T cells and chemical hapten exposure. Study summary: The study patch tested 0.01% DPC on the upper back and read results at 6 days. Study observations and caveats: No alteration of TCRs above 1 in 1000 frequency was seen with DPC sensitization.

The CDR3 sequence is 18 residues long. V lost 6 bases, J lost 11 bases, and 24 bases stayed unmatched. The V gene's germline CDR1 is LGHNA and CDR2 YNFKEQ. As the library was built, unique molecular identifiers were attached to individual cDNA molecules. One entry per CDR3 protein results from TCRdb running MiXCR on the RACE reads. Of about 100,000 distinct CDR3 sequences detected, roughly a tenth appear once; the ten largest clones hold approximately 2.2%. A note on this clonotype: Its target is not known.

Time point described: patch test 1, 2 weeks after DPC sensitization. Sample treatment: therapeutic diphenylcyclopropenone sensitization with weekly scalp DPC. The source material was whole blood, sampled in connection with sensitization to the hapten diphenylcyclopropenone (DPC). The chain recombines TRBV4-2 with TRBJ1-4; 7 bases agree with TRBD1. This receptor was identified in a middle-aged man with alopecia areata. Some clones in this sample may be carry-over from other donors' samples. CDR3 nucleotides: TGTGCCAGCAGTACAGGTCAGGGGGTGAACAGCCGAATCGAGAAACTGTTTTTT. Protein: CASSTGQGVNSRIEKLFF.